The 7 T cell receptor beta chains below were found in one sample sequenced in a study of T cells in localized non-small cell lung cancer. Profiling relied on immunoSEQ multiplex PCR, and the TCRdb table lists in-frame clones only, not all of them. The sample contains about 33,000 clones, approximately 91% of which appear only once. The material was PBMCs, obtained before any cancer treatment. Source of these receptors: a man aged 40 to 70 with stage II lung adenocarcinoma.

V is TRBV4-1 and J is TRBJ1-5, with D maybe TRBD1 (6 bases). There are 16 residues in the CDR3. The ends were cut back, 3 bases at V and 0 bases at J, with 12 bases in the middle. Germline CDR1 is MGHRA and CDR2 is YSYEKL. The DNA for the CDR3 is TGCGCCAGCAGCCAGGAATCACAGGGTAGCAATCAGCCCCAGCATTTT. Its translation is CASSQESQGSNQPQHF.

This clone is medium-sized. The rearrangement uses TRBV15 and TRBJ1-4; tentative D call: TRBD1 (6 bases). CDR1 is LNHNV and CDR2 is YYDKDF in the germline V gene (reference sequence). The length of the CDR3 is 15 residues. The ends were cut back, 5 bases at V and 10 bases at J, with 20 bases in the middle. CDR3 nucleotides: TGTGCCACCAGCCCCAGGCCACAGGGTTTAGGAAAACTGTTTTTT. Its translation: CATSPRPQGLGKLFF.

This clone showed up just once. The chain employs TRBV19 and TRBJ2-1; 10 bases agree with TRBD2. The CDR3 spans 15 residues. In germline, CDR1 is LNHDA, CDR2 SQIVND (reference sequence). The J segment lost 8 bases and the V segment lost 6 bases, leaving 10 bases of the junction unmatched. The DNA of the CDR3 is TGTGCCAGTAGGCTTATAGCGGGAGGAGTTGATGAGCAGTTCTTC. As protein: CASRLIAGGVDEQFF.

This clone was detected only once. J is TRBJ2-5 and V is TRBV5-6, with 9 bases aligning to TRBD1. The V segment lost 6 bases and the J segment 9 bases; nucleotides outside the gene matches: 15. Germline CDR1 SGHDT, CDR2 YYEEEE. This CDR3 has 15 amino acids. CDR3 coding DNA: TGTGCCAGCACCACATGGGGGACAGGGCGGAGGGCCCAGTACTTC. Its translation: CASTTWGTGRRAQYF.

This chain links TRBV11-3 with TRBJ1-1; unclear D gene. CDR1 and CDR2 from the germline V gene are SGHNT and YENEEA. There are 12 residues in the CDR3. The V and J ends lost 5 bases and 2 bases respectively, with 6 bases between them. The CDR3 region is CASSTPNTEAFF. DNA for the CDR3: TGTGCCAGCAGCACGCCTAACACTGAAGCTTTCTTT.

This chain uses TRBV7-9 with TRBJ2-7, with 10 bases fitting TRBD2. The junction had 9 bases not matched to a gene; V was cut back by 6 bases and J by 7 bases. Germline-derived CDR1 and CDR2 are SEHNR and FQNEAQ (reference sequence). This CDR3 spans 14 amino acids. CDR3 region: CASSKAGGPGEQYF. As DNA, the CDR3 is TGTGCCAGCAGTAAAGCGGGAGGGCCTGGAGAGCAGTACTTC.

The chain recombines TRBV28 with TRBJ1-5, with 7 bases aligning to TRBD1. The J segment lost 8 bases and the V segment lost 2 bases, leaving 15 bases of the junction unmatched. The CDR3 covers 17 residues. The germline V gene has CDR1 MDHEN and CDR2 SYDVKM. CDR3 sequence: CASSLREGALIGKPQHF. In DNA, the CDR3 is TGTGCCAGCAGTTTAAGGGAGGGGGCGTTAATTGGTAAGCCCCAGCATTTT.